This T cell receptor beta chain was sequenced during a study of OX40 agonist ivuxolimab in advanced cancers. The germline V gene has CDR1 SNHLY and CDR2 FYNNEI. V lost 3 bases to trimming and J lost 7 bases, with 15 bases between them. The CDR3 totals 14 residues. Some clones are missing from TCRdb's copy, which holds only in-frame ones; the method was immunoSEQ multiplex PCR. The sample holds around 60,000 clones; 88% are singletons and the top ten take around 0.65%. The timepoints at which blood was sampled were baseline, cycle 4 day 1, and cycle 7 day 1. The material was CD4+ or CD8+ T cells sorted from blood, obtained in a trial of the OX40 agonist ivuxolimab. The V and J genes are TRBV2 and TRBJ2-5, with a possible D match to TRBD2 (5 bases). The receptor's source is an adult with an advanced solid tumor such as melanoma, head and neck, liver or kidney cancer. CDR3 sequence: CASSEVRAAGTQYF. Here the CDR3 DNA reads TGTGCCAGCAGTGAGGTTAGAGCGGCCGGGACCCAGTACTTC.